The clone carrying this T cell receptor (beta chain) was seen at least ten times. MiXCR, applied by TCRdb to the PCR reads, yields one record per CDR3 protein. The data show about 510,000 distinct CDR3 sequences, around 21% seen once. The data originate from a study of molecular identifiers for immune sequencing clone quantification. About the study: Four of five splits of RNA from about 20,000 or 100,000 naive CD8 cells were sequenced in replicates.

Naive CD8 T cells were FACS-sorted by CD8+CD4-CCR7+CD45RA+ markers. V was trimmed by 0 bases and J by 2 bases, leaving 8 bases between them. CDR3 length: 14 residues. CDR1 and CDR2 (germline): LGHNA, YSLEER. This TCR was sampled from a human donor in good health. Some libraries in this study had Jurkat cell RNA spiked in. The chain employs TRBV4-3 and TRBJ2-7; possible D gene TRBD2, 5 bases. The sequenced material came from naive CD8+ T cells from blood, with Jurkat cell RNA spiked in. Subset noted: FACS-sorted CD8+CD4-CCR7+CD45RA+ naive T cells. CDR3 nucleotide sequence: TGCGCCAGCAGCCAAGACAGCGGAGCCTACGAGCAGTACTTC. Translating gives CASSQDSGAYEQYF.